This passage covers 14 T cell receptor beta chains from one sample sequenced in a study of OX40 agonist ivuxolimab in advanced cancers. Profiling relied on immunoSEQ multiplex PCR, and the TCRdb table lists in-frame clones only, not all of them. The sample contains roughly 70,000 clones, approximately 81% of which appear only once. The sequencing here drew on CD4+ or CD8+ T cells sorted from blood, taken in a trial of the OX40 agonist ivuxolimab. All receptors derive from an adult with an advanced solid tumor such as melanoma, head and neck, liver or kidney cancer.

V gene TRBV4-3 combines with J gene TRBJ1-3; D may be TRBD1 (6 bases). CDR1 and CDR2 from the germline V gene are LGHNA and YSLEER. Trimming took 1 base from V and 8 from J, leaving 18 bases between them. This CDR3 has 16 residues. For the CDR3, the DNA is TGCGCCAGCAGCCAAGGGGGGAGCGGCCCAGGGGACACCATATATTTT. This codes for CASSQGGSGPGDTIYF.

The rearrangement links TRBV19 to TRBJ2-5; D may match TRBD1 or TRBD2 (7 bases each). Germline CDR1 and CDR2: LNHDA and SQIVND (reference sequence). The CDR3 contains 14 residues. Trimming took 5 bases from V and 5 from J, leaving 15 bases between them. The CDR3 here is CASSPRGRGETQYF. The CDR3 nucleotides read TGTGCCAGTAGTCCGAGGGGGCGGGGGGAGACCCAGTACTTC.

This clone rates as medium-sized (0.01 to 0.1%). The chain recombines TRBV19 with TRBJ1-2; D uncertain. Trimming took 3 bases from V and 4 from J, leaving 15 bases between them. CDR3 length: 15 amino acids. The germline V gene has CDR1 LNHDA and CDR2 SQIVND (reference sequence). In DNA, the CDR3 is TGTGCCAGTAGTATGGTCACCGAGGTGGGCTATGGCTACACCTTC. This gives the protein CASSMVTEVGYGYTF.

The chain links TRBV7-9 to TRBJ2-3; D perhaps matches TRBD1 (5 bases). Deletions cut 1 base from V and 2 bases from J, with 16 bases between. This CDR3 has 17 residues. Per germline, CDR1 SEHNR and CDR2 FQNEAQ (reference sequence). CDR3 protein: CASSLGSGAYLTDTQYF. CDR3 coding DNA: TGTGCCAGCAGCTTAGGGAGTGGGGCCTACCTCACAGATACGCAGTATTTT.

V is TRBV5-1 and J is TRBJ2-3; TRBD1 aligns across 8 bases. The V segment lost 7 bases and the J segment 0 bases; nucleotides outside the gene matches: 4. Per the germline V gene, CDR1 is SGHRS and CDR2 is YFSETQ. The CDR3 consists of 14 residues. The CDR3 reads CASSGTGSTDTQYF. As DNA, the CDR3 is TGCGCCAGCTCTGGGACAGGTAGCACAGATACGCAGTATTTT. The whole variable domain, remainder taken from reference TRBV5-1 and TRBJ2-3, is KAGVTQTPRYLIKTRGQQVTLSCSPISGHRSVSWYQQTPGQGLQFLFEYFSETQRNKGNFPGRFSGRQFSNSRSEMNVSTLELGDSALYLCASSGTGSTDTQYFGPGTRLTVL.

This sequence joins TRBV5-6 and TRBJ2-5, with TRBD1 identical over 8 bases. With the DNA end fitting TRBJ2-7 better, the J assignment may be wrong. CDR3 length: 15 residues. The germline V gene has CDR1 SGHDT and CDR2 YYEEEE. DNA for the CDR3: TGTGCCAGCAGCTCCCTGACAGGGGCAAATTACGAGCAGTACTTC. Amino acid sequence: CASSSLTGANYEQYF.

The chain combines TRBV6-5 with TRBJ1-2; D gene uncertain. Germline assignment: CDR1 MNHEY and CDR2 SVGAGI. The CDR3 runs to 14 residues. Trimming cost V 5 bases and J 0 bases, with 10 bases left between them. The CDR3 loop is CASSGSEANYGYTF. The CDR3 coding sequence is TGTGCCAGCAGTGGGTCAGAAGCTAACTATGGCTACACCTTC.

The chain links TRBV20-1 to TRBJ2-1; D call uncertain. From germline, CDR1 is DFQATT and CDR2 SNEGSKA (reference sequence). V lost 3 bases, J lost 6 bases, and 6 bases lay in between. The CDR3 runs 11 residues. The DNA of the CDR3 is TGCAGTGCTAGCAGTCGCAATGAGCAGTTCTTC. Translated, it gives CSASSRNEQFF.

The rearrangement joins TRBV5-1 to TRBJ2-2; weak D call: TRBD1 (6 bases). The V gene lost 7 bases and the J gene lost 0 bases, with 10 bases spanning the gap. The germline V gene has CDR1 SGHRS and CDR2 YFSETQ. The CDR3 runs to 14 residues. The CDR3 bases are TGCGCCAGCGGACAGAGCGCGAACACCGGGGAGCTGTTTTTT. This translates into CASGQSANTGELFF.

This sequence joins TRBV6-5 and TRBJ2-5; D gene ambiguous. CDR3 length: 15 amino acids. Per germline, CDR1 MNHEY and CDR2 SVGAGI. V lost 7 bases and J 0 bases, leaving 15 bases between the germline ends. The CDR3 loop reads CASTRLSWNQETQYF. The CDR3 DNA is TGTGCCAGCACCAGACTTTCTTGGAACCAAGAGACCCAGTACTTC.

V gene TRBV6-6 combines with J gene TRBJ1-2; tentative D call: TRBD1 (5 bases). The V gene's germline CDR1 is MNHNY and CDR2 SVGAGI (reference sequence). V lost 5 bases and J lost 5, with 18 bases in between. CDR3 length: 15 amino acids. The DNA of the CDR3 is TGTGCCAGCAGTGTCCCGGGACGCCGAGGATATGGCTACACCTTC. Translating gives CASSVPGRRGYGYTF.

The V and J genes are TRBV10-3 and TRBJ1-1; TRBD1 is a possible D gene (6 bases). CDR3 length: 14 residues. Germline V gene sequence: CDR1 ENHRY, CDR2 SYGVKD. The V and J ends lost 7 bases and 5 bases respectively, with 17 bases between them. CDR3 sequence reads: CAIKTEVGGTEAFF. The CDR3 DNA is TGTGCCATCAAGACGGAAGTAGGGGGAACTGAAGCTTTCTTT.

This rearrangement joins TRBV5-8 to TRBJ2-5; 13 bases fit TRBD2. V was pared by 4 bases and J by 3 bases, with 9 bases of the junction left unmatched. The length of the CDR3 is 17 residues. From germline, CDR1 is SGHTS and CDR2 YDEGEE. CDR3 amino acids: CASSQGTSGEPEETQYF. In DNA form, the CDR3 reads TGTGCCAGCAGCCAGGGGACTAGCGGGGAGCCTGAAGAGACCCAGTACTTC.

V gene TRBV5-1 combines with J gene TRBJ2-1, with D possibly TRBD1 on 6 matching bases. CDR3 length: 16 residues. Germline assignment: CDR1 SGHRS and CDR2 YFSETQ. Trimming pared 5 bases from V and 2 bases from J, leaving 17 bases between. The CDR3 DNA follows: TGCGCCAGCAGTCTGGCCACAGGGATCACCTACAATGAGCAGTTCTTC. This codes for CASSLATGITYNEQFF.